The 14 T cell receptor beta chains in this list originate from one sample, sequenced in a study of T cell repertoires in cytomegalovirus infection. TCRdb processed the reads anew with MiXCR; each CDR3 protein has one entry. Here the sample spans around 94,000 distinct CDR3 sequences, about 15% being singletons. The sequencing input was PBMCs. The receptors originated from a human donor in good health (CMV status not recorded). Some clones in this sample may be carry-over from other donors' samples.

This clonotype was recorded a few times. CDR3 nucleotides: TGTGCCATCAGTGATCATTTACATGAGCAGTTCTTC. As protein: CAISDHLHEQFF. The chain is built from TRBV10-3 and TRBJ2-1; no clear D gene. Trimming pared 3 bases from V and 8 bases from J, leaving 8 bases between. CDR1 is ENHRY and CDR2 is SYGVKD in the germline V gene. The CDR3 runs 12 residues.

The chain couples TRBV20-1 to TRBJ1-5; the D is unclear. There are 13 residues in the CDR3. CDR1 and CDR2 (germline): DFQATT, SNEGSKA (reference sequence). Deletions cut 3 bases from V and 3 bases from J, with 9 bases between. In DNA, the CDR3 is TGCAGTGCTAGCAGCAGTTACAATCAGCCCCAGCATTTT. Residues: CSASSSYNQPQHF.

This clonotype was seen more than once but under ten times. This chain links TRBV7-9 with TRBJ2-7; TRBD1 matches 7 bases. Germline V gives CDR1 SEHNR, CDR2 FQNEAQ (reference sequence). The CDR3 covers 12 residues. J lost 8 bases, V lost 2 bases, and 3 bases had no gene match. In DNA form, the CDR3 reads TGTGCCAGCAGCTTACAACAGGGGCAGCAGTACTTC. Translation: CASSLQQGQQYF.

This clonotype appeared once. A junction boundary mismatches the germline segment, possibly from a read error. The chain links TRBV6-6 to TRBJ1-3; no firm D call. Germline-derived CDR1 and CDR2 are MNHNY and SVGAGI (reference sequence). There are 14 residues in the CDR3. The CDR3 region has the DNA TGTGCCAACAGTTACGGTGGCTCTGGAAACACCATATATTTT. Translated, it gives CANSYGGSGNTIYF.

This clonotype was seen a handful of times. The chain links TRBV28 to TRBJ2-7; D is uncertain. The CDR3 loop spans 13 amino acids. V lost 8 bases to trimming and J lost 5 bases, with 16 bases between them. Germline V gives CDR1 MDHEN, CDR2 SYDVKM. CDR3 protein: CASSSTPVDEQYF. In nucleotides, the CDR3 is TGTGCCAGCTCGTCCACACCGGTGGACGAGCAGTACTTC.

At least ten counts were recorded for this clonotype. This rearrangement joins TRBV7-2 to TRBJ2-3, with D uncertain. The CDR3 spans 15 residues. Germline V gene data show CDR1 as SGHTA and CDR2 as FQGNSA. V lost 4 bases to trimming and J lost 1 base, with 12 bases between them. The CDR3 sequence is CASSSYQPGTDTQYF. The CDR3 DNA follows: TGTGCCAGCAGCTCCTACCAGCCGGGCACAGATACGCAGTATTTT.

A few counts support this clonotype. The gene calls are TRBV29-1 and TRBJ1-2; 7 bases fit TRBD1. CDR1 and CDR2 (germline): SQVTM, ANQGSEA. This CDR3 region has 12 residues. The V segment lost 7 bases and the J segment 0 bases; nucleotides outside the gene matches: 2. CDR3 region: CSGQGTNYGYTF. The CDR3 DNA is TGCAGCGGACAGGGCACTAACTATGGCTACACCTTC.

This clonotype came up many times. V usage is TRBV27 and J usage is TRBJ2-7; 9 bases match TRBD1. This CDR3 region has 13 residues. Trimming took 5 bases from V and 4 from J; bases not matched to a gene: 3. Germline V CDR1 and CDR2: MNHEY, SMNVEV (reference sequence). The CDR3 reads CASSRDRDYEQYF. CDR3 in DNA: TGTGCCAGCAGTCGGGACAGGGATTACGAGCAGTACTTC.

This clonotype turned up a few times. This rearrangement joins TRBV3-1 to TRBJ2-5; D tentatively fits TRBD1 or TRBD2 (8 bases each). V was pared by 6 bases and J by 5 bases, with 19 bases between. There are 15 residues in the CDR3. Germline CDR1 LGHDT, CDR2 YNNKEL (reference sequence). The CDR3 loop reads CASRWTGTGGETQYF. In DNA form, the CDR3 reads TGTGCCAGCAGATGGACAGGGACGGGGGGGGAGACCCAGTACTTC.

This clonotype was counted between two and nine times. The chain's CDR3 is CASRPQRQNTEAFF. The CDR3 bases are TGTGCCAGCAGACCTCAGCGACAGAACACTGAAGCTTTCTTT. The chain employs TRBV28 and TRBJ1-1, with D hard to call. The CDR3 spans 14 residues. Germline assignment: CDR1 MDHEN and CDR2 SYDVKM. Trimming stripped 6 bases from V and 1 base from J, with 12 bases between.

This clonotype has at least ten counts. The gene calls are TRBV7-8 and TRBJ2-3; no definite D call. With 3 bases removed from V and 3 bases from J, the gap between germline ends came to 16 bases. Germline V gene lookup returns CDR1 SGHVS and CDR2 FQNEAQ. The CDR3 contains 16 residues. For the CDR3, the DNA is TGTGCCAGCAGCTTTTACGGGCAGCGATTGACAGATACGCAGTATTTT. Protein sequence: CASSFYGQRLTDTQYF.

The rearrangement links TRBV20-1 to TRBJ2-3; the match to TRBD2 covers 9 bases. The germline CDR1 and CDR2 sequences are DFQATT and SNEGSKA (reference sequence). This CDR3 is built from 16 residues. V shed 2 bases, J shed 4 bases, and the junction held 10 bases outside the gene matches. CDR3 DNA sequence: TGCAGTGCTAGACGACCGGGACTAGCTCAATCAGATACGCAGTATTTT. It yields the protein CSARRPGLAQSDTQYF.

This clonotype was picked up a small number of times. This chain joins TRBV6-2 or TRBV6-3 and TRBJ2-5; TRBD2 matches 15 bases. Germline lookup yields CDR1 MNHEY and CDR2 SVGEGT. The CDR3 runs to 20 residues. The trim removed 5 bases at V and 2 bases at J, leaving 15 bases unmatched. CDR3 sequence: CASSQDSGTSGGPLQETQYF. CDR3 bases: TGTGCCAGCAGTCAAGACTCCGGGACTAGCGGGGGGCCACTTCAAGAGACCCAGTACTTC.

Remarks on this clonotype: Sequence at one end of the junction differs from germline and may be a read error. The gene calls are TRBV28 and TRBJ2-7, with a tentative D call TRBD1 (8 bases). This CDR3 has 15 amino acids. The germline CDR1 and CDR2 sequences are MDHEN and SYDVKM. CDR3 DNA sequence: TGTGCCAGCAGTACTCCGACAGGGGAGGGCTACAAGCAGTACTTC. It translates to CASSTPTGEGYKQYF.